This T cell receptor (beta chain) was profiled in a study of beta chain features in type 1 diabetes. Study summary: Age, gender and cell yields were similar between patients and healthy donors. Study results and limitations: Lower insertion and higher deletion counts appeared at VDJ junctions in type 1 diabetes patients.

What was sequenced were expressed TCRB transcripts, since all of the isolated RNA had been reverse transcribed. The method was immunoSEQ multiplex PCR; TCRdb's version includes in-frame clones alone and lacks a portion of them. This sample has over 500,000 clones, with 15% found just once. Details on this clone: Its antigen is as yet unknown. The same CDR3 also results from other DNA sequences found in this sample.

CD45RO/CCR7/CD25/CD127/CD95/CD27 sorting isolated CD4+ naive, central memory, regulatory and stem cell-like memory cells. This CDR3 comprises 14 residues. Trimming took 1 base from V and 5 from J; bases not matched to a gene: 3. Germline V gives CDR1 SEHNR, CDR2 FQNEAQ (reference sequence). The sequence came from a man between 18 and 35 years old in good health. The sample consisted of naive CD4+ T cells from blood. This chain connects TRBV7-9 to TRBJ1-1; 8 bases fit TRBD1. The CDR3 loop is CASSLDRGNTEAFF. The CDR3 DNA is TGTGCCAGCAGCTTAGACAGGGGGAATACTGAAGCTTTCTTT.